This T cell receptor beta chain was recovered during a study of blood T cell repertoires in COVID-19. Original analysis: Amplifying reference gene primers gave estimates of nucleated cell counts. Profiling relied on immunoSEQ multiplex PCR, and the TCRdb table lists in-frame clones only, not all of them. The V and J calls and clone size come from that table; D and trimming were worked out from the DNA. The top ten hold roughly 1% of the sample, which has some 300,000 clones, 90% seen once. The Seattle site enrolled patients during active infection and followed them longitudinally. The CDR3 spans 16 residues. Germline CDR1 is SGHTA and CDR2 is FQGNSA. Trimming removed 5 bases at V and 1 base at J, with 17 bases between.

The chain recombines TRBV7-2 with TRBJ2-5; possibly TRBD2 for D (5 bases). Sequencing used peripheral blood. This sequence originates from a woman aged 40 to 55 with COVID-19, enrolled during active disease. The CDR3 nucleotides are TGTGCCAGCAGCACCCCTCGTCGGGGAACCCAAGAGACCCAGTACTTC. It encodes CASSTPRRGTQETQYF.